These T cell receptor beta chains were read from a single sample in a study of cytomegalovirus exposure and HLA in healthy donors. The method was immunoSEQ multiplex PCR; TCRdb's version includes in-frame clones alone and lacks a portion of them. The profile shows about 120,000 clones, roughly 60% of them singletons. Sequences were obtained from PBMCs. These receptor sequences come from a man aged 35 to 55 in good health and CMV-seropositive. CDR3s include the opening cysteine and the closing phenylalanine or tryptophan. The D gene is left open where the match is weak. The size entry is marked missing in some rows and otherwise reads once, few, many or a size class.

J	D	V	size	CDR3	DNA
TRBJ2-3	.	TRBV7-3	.	CASSILASDTQYF	TGTGCCAGCAGCATACTAGCTTCTGATACGCAGTATTTT
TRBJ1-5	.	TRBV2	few	CASSRGASGNQPQHF	TGTGCCAGCAGTCGGGGGGCAAGCGGGAATCAGCCCCAGCATTTT
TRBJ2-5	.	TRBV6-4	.	CASSGGGQETQYF	TGTGCCAGCAGTGGAGGGGGTCAAGAGACCCAGTACTTC
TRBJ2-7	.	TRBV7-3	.	CASSPDDSAYEQYF	TGTGCCAGCAGCCCCGATGATAGCGCCTACGAGCAGTACTTC
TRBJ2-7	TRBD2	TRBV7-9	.	CASTLGGLGYEQYF	TGTGCCAGCACCTTGGGAGGGCTGGGATACGAGCAGTACTTC
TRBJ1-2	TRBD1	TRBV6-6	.	CASSYSGDRAYGYTF	TGTGCCAGCAGTTACTCGGGGGACAGAGCTTATGGCTACACCTTC
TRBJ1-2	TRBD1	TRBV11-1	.	CASQRTGFDGYTF	TGTGCCAGCCAAAGGACAGGGTTCGATGGCTACACCTTC
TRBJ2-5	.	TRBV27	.	CASRPKQEQYQETQYF	TGTGCCAGCAGGCCTAAACAGGAGCAATACCAAGAGACCCAGTACTTC
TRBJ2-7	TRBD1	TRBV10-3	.	CAITGTGREQYF	TGTGCCATCACCGGGACAGGGCGCGAGCAGTACTTC
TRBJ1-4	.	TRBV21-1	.	CASRIRGGVEKLFF	TGTGCCAGCAGAATCCGAGGAGGGGTGGAAAAACTGTTTTTT
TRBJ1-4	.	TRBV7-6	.	CASSSRWAEKLFF	TGTGCCAGCAGCTCCCGGTGGGCTGAAAAACTGTTTTTT
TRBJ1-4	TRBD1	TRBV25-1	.	CASSDYGQAEKLFF	TGTGCCAGCAGTGACTATGGACAGGCTGAAAAACTGTTTTTT
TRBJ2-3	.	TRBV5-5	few	CASSSPGSWADTQYF	TGTGCCAGCAGCAGCCCGGGTAGTTGGGCAGATACGCAGTATTTT
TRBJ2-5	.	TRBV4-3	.	CASSQDLGQSAQYF	TGCGCCAGCAGCCAAGATCTGGGGCAGTCGGCCCAGTACTTC
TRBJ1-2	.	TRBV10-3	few	CAISGQVANYGYTF	TGTGCCATCAGTGGACAGGTAGCTAACTATGGCTACACCTTC
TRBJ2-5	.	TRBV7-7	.	CASSLDRQETQYF	TGTGCTAGCAGCTTAGACAGACAAGAGACCCAGTACTTC
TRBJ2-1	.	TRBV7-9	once	CASSLEGRSYNEQFF	TGTGCCAGCAGCTTAGAGGGGCGGTCCTACAATGAGCAGTTCTTC
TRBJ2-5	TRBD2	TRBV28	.	CASSKGTSRRQETQYF	TGTGCCAGCAGTAAGGGGACTAGCCGTCGTCAAGAGACCCAGTACTTC
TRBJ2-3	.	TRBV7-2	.	CASSLLARIRKDTQYF	TGTGCCAGCAGTCTCCTAGCCCGGATTCGAAAGGATACGCAGTATTTT
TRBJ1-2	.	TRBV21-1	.	CASSSSAHYGYTF	TGTGCCAGCAGCAGCAGCGCTCACTATGGCTACACCTTC
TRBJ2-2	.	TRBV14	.	CASSQTGNTGELFF	TGTGCCAGCAGTCAAACAGGGAACACCGGGGAGCTGTTTTTT
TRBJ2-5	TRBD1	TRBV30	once	CAWSRGLGTQYF	TGTGCCTGGTCTAGGGGGCTTGGGACCCAGTACTTC
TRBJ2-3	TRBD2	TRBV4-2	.	CASGSGIVGGKPDTQYF	TGTGCCAGCGGAAGCGGGATTGTAGGTGGCAAGCCAGATACGCAGTATTTT
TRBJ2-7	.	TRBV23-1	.	CASSHLTTETLRGQYF	TGCGCCAGCAGTCATCTGACGACAGAGACCCTACGCGGGCAGTACTTC
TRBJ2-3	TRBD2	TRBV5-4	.	CASSVGLAGGATDTQYF	TGTGCCAGCAGCGTGGGACTAGCGGGAGGGGCAACAGATACGCAGTATTTT
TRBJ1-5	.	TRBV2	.	CASSDGTSYSNQPQHF	TGTGCCAGCAGTGATGGGACATCCTATAGCAATCAGCCCCAGCATTTT
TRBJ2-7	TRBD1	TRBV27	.	CASSFARDRSYEQYF	TGTGCCAGCAGTTTCGCCCGGGACAGATCCTACGAGCAGTACTTC
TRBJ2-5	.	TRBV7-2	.	CASSPLYQETQYF	TGTGCCAGCAGCCCCTTGTACCAAGAGACCCAGTACTTC
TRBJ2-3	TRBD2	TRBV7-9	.	CASRYTSVADTQYF	TGTGCCAGCAGATACACTAGCGTGGCAGATACGCAGTATTTT
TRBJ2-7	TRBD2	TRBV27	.	CASGGGQAGAYYEQYF	TGTGCCAGCGGGGGGGGGCAAGCGGGGGCCTACTACGAGCAGTACTTC
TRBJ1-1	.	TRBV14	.	CASGPYWNTEAFF	TGTGCCAGCGGTCCTTACTGGAACACTGAAGCTTTCTTT
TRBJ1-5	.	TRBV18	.	CASSLGSGVLQQPQHF	TGTGCCAGCTCACTTGGGTCAGGGGTCCTTCAGCAGCCCCAGCATTTT
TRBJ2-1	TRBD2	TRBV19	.	CASSMFTSGSDEQFF	TGTGCCAGTAGTATGTTCACTAGCGGGAGCGATGAGCAGTTCTTC
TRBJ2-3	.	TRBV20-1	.	CSAMGGTQYF	TGCAGTGCTATGGGGGGTACGCAGTATTTT
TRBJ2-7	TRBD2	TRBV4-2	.	CASSQAASSGRRPSYEQYF	TGTGCCAGCAGTCAAGCGGCTTCTAGCGGGAGGCGCCCCTCCTACGAGCAGTACTTC
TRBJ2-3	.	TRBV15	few	CATSRDRTVSDTQYF	TGTGCCACCAGCAGAGATCGAACGGTCTCAGATACGCAGTATTTT
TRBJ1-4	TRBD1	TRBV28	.	CASRVGQGVNEKLFF	TGTGCCAGCAGAGTGGGACAGGGTGTAAATGAAAAACTGTTTTTT